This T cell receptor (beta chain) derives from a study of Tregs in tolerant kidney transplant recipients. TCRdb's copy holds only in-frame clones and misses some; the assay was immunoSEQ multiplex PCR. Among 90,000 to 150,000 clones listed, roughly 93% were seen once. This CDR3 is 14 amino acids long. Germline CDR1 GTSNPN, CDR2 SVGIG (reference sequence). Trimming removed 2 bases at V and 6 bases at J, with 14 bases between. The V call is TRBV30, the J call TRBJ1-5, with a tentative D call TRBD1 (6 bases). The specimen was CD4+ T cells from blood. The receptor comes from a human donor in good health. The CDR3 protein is CAWSLGQFGQPQHF. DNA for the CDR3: TGTGCCTGGAGTCTAGGACAGTTCGGTCAGCCCCAGCATTTT.